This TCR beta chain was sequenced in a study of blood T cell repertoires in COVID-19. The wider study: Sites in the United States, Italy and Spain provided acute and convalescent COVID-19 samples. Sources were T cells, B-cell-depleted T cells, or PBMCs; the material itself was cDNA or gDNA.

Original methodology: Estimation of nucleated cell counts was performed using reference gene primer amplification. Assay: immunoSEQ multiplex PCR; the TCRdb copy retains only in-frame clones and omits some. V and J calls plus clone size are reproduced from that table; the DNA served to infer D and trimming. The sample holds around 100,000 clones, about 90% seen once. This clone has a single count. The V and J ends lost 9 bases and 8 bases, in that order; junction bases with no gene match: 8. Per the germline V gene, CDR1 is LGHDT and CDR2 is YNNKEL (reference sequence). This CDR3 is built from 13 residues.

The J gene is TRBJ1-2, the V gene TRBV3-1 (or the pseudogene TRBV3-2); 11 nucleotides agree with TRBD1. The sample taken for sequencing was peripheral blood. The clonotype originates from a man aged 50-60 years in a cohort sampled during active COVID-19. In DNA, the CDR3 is TGTGCCAGTGGCAGGACAGGGGGCTGGGGCTACACCTTC. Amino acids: CASGRTGGWGYTF.